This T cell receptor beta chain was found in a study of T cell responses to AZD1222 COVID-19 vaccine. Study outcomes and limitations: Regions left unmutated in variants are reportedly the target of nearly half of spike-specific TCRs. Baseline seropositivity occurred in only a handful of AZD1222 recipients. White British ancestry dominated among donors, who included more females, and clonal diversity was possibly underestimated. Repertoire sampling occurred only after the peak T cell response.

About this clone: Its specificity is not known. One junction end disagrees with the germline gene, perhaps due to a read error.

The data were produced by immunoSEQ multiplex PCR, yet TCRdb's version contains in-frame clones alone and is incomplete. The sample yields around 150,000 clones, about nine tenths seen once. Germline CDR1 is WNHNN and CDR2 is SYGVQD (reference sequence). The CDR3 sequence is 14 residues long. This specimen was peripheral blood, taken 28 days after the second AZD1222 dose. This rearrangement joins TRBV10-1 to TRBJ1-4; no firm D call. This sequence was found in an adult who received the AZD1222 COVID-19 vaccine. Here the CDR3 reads CASSERSSKEKLFF. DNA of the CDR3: TGCGCCAGCAGTGAAAGGTCGTCTAAGGAAAAACTGTTTTTT.